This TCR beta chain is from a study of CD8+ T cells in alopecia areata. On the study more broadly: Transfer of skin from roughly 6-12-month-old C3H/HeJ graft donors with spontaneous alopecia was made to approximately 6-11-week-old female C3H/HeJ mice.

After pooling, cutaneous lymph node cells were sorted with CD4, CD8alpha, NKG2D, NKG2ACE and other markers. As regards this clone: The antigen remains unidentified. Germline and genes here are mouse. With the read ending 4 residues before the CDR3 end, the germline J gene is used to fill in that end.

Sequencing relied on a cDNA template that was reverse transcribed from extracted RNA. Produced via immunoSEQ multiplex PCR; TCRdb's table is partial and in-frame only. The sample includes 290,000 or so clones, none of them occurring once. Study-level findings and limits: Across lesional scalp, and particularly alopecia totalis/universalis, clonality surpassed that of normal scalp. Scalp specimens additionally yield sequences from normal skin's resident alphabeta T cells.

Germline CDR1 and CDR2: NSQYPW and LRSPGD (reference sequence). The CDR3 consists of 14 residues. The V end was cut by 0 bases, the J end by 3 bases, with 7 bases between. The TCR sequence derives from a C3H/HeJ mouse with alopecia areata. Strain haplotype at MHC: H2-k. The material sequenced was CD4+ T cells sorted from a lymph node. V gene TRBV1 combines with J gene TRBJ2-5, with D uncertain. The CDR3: CTCSAERLQDTQYF. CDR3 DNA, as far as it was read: TGCACCTGCAGTGCAGAAAGGTTACAAGAC. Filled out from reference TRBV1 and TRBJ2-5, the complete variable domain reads VTLLEQNPRWRLVPRGQAVNLRCILKNSQYPWMSWYQQDLQKQLQWLFTLRSPGDKEVKSLPGADYLATRVTDTELRLQVANMSQGRTLYCTCSAERLQDTQYFGPGTRLLVL.